Below, 15 T cell receptor beta chains from the same sample are listed, as sequenced in a study of blood T cell repertoires in COVID-19. TCRdb keeps only in-frame clones here, not all; method: immunoSEQ multiplex PCR. The table lists 200,000 to 300,000 clones, roughly 86% of them singletons, with 3.3% in the top ten. The sequenced sample was PBMCs or T cells enriched from blood (not recorded which). The receptors were gathered from a woman aged 40 to 50 with acute COVID-19.

The chain employs TRBV30 and TRBJ1-1; 9 nucleotides match TRBD1. This CDR3 is built from 16 residues. V lost 2 bases and J lost 9; bases outside the gene matches: 16. Germline V gene lookup returns CDR1 GTSNPN and CDR2 SVGIG (reference sequence). The CDR3 loop is CAWSTPGQGLIRQAFF. The CDR3 DNA reads as TGTGCCTGGAGTACCCCGGGACAGGGACTCATCCGACAAGCTTTCTTT.

The chain couples TRBV30 to TRBJ1-5; possible D gene TRBD1, 5 bases. The CDR3 covers 13 residues. V was shortened by 8 bases and J by 3 bases, with 14 bases between the two germline ends. Germline assignment: CDR1 GTSNPN and CDR2 SVGIG (reference sequence). The CDR3 loop is CAAGEGNNQPQHF. CDR3 coding DNA: TGTGCCGCGGGGGAGGGAAACAATCAGCCCCAGCATTTT.

The chain carries TRBV3-1 (or the pseudogene TRBV3-2) and TRBJ1-4; tentative D call: TRBD1 (6 bases). Per the germline V gene, CDR1 is LGHDT and CDR2 is YNNKEL (reference sequence). Trimming removed 0 bases from V and 11 bases from J, with 16 bases in between. The length of the CDR3 is 15 residues. CDR3 sequence reads: CASSQDFSGVEKLFF. CDR3 bases: TGTGCCAGCAGCCAAGATTTTTCAGGGGTAGAGAAACTGTTTTTT.

V is TRBV13 and J is TRBJ2-2; TRBD1 matches 10 bases. This CDR3 contains 15 residues. Germline V lookup: CDR1 PRHDT, CDR2 FYEKMQ (reference sequence). With V trimmed by 5 bases and J by 4 bases, 4 bases remained unmatched. The CDR3 loop is CASSHRQGATGELFF. The DNA for the CDR3 is TGTGCCAGCAGCCACCGACAGGGGGCCACCGGGGAGCTGTTTTTT.

This clone was recorded a few times. The gene calls are TRBV5-4 and TRBJ2-1, with TRBD2 as a possible D gene (6 bases). The CDR3 is 12 residues long. Germline CDR1 is SGHNT and CDR2 is YYREEE (reference sequence). The V gene lost 5 bases and the J gene lost 9 bases, with 12 bases spanning the gap. In DNA form, the CDR3 reads TGTGCCAGCAGTCTGACTAGTCTTGAGCAGTTCTTC. Protein sequence: CASSLTSLEQFF.

The rearrangement links TRBV9 to TRBJ2-5; possibly TRBD2 for D (5 bases). V was shortened by 3 bases and J by 3 bases, with 9 bases between the two germline ends. Germline CDR1 SGDLS, CDR2 YYNGEE. This CDR3 contains 13 residues. CDR3 in DNA: TGTGCCAGCAGCGACGGACTCAAAGAGACCCAGTACTTC. Its translation: CASSDGLKETQYF.

The chain recombines TRBV5-1 with TRBJ2-7, with D tentatively TRBD2 (6 bases). Trimming cost V 0 bases and J 0 bases, with 10 bases left between them. The germline V gene encodes CDR1 SGHRS and CDR2 YFSETQ. The CDR3 covers 15 residues. CDR3 residues: CASSLEGSGSYEQYF. DNA of the CDR3: TGCGCCAGCAGCTTGGAAGGTAGCGGCTCCTACGAGCAGTACTTC.

The J gene is TRBJ1-2, the V gene TRBV5-1, with 8 bases aligning to TRBD1. V trimming: 3 bases; J trimming: 8 bases; junction bases outside the gene matches: 9. This CDR3 region has 14 residues. In germline, CDR1 is SGHRS, CDR2 YFSETQ. This CDR3 reads CASSSDWTGYGYTF. The CDR3, as DNA: TGCGCCAGCAGCTCAGACTGGACAGGGTACGGCTACACCTTC.

The genes are TRBV29-1 and TRBJ2-1; D remains unclear. The CDR3 runs to 14 residues. Germline loops: CDR1 SQVTM, CDR2 ANQGSEA. Trimming removed 4 bases at V and 5 bases at J, with 15 bases between. The CDR3 protein is CSVGLNLGDNEQFF. DNA for the CDR3: TGCAGCGTTGGGCTTAATCTAGGAGACAATGAGCAGTTCTTC.

This clone was picked up a small number of times. The V and J genes are TRBV7-2 and TRBJ2-3; 7 nucleotides align to TRBD2. CDR1 is SGHTA, CDR2 FQGNSA, per germline. The length of the CDR3 is 17 residues. J was trimmed by 2 bases and V by 1 base; bases with no gene match: 9. The CDR3 spells CASSLGTGRGITDTQYF. CDR3 DNA: TGTGCCAGCAGCTTAGGGACCGGGCGGGGGATCACAGATACGCAGTATTTT.

This clone appeared a single time. This chain connects TRBV14 to TRBJ2-7; possible D gene TRBD1, 5 bases. V was clipped by 5 bases and J by 3 bases, with 8 bases between them. Per the germline V gene, CDR1 is SGHDN and CDR2 is FVKESK. The CDR3 is 12 amino acids. CDR3 DNA sequence: TGTGCCAGCAGCAAAGGACACTACGAGCAGTACTTC. Its translation is CASSKGHYEQYF.

The rearrangement links TRBV29-1 to TRBJ2-7, with D perhaps TRBD1 (5 bases). V was trimmed by 4 bases and J by 0 bases, leaving 7 bases between them. Germline lookup yields CDR1 SQVTM and CDR2 ANQGSEA. The CDR3 is 12 residues long. The CDR3 sequence is CSVVTASYEQYF. The CDR3, as DNA: TGCAGCGTTGTGACAGCCTCCTACGAGCAGTACTTC.

The chain couples TRBV7-9 to TRBJ2-2; TRBD2 agrees at 14 bases. From germline, CDR1 is SEHNR and CDR2 FQNEAQ (reference sequence). The CDR3 totals 18 residues. Trimming took 5 bases from V and 6 from J; bases not matched to a gene: 11. The CDR3: CASSPGTSGSLIAGELFF. The CDR3 DNA reads TGTGCCAGCAGCCCCGGGACTAGCGGGAGTCTTATCGCCGGGGAGCTGTTTTTT.

V usage is TRBV6-5 and J usage is TRBJ2-1, with TRBD1 identical over 7 bases. Unmatched junction bases numbered 9, after V lost 6 bases and J lost 4 bases. The germline gives CDR1 MNHEY, CDR2 SVGAGI. This CDR3 spans 15 amino acids. CDR3 sequence: CASRTPGQTYNEQFF. CDR3 coding DNA: TGTGCCAGCAGGACTCCGGGACAGACATACAATGAGCAGTTCTTC.

The chain employs TRBV4-1 and TRBJ2-7; no clear D. Germline CDR1 is MGHRA and CDR2 is YSYEKL. Trimming took 0 bases from V and 5 from J, leaving 14 bases between them. This CDR3 has 15 amino acids. The CDR3 DNA reads TGCGCCAGCAGCCAAGATGAGTCCACCCGCGACGAGCAGTACTTC. Its protein is CASSQDESTRDEQYF.